This TCR beta chain was captured in a study of T cells in women clearing cervical HPV infection. Sequencing was performed with immunoSEQ multiplex PCR; in TCRdb, only in-frame clones are kept and a portion is missing. The sample totals approximately 31,000 clones. What was sequenced was blood buffy coat. This TCR came from a woman aged 18 to 75 with a cervical HPV16 infection that either progressed to CIN3+ or cleared (not recorded which).

Partial CDR3 DNA: TGCGCCAGCAGTACGGGACAGCCGTCACCC. Translated: CASSTGQPSP. Given in full, the CDR3 is CASSTGQPSPLHF. The genes are TRBV5-1 and TRBJ1-6; TRBD1 agrees at 7 bases. Read data end 3 residues before the CDR3 end; the end is taken from the germline J gene. Germline lookup yields CDR1 SGHRS and CDR2 YFSETQ. Trimming cost V 5 bases and J 10 bases; bases outside gene matches: 6. The CDR3 length is 13 residues.